These 13 T cell receptor beta chains were sequenced from one sample in a study of cytomegalovirus exposure and HLA in healthy donors. TCRdb's copy holds only in-frame clones and misses some; the assay was immunoSEQ multiplex PCR. The data show 150,000 to 200,000 clones, around nine tenths seen once. The sample was PBMCs. The receptors stem from a man between 18 and 29 years old in good health and CMV-seropositive.

This chain joins TRBV27 and TRBJ1-4; D not certain. Trimming stripped 6 bases from V and 4 bases from J, with 15 bases between. Germline V CDR1 and CDR2: MNHEY, SMNVEV (reference sequence). CDR3 length: 15 amino acids. This CDR3 is CASSYLGSRNEKLFF. The CDR3 nucleotides are TGTGCCAGCAGCTACCTAGGGAGCCGTAATGAAAAACTGTTTTTT. The full variable domain, rest sourced from reference TRBV27 and TRBJ1-4, is EAQVTQNPRYLITVTGKKLTVTCSQNMNHEYMSWYRQDPGLGLRQIYYSMNVEVTDKGDVPEGYKVSRKEKRNFPLILESPSPNQTSLYFCASSYLGSRNEKLFFGSGTQLSVL.

J is TRBJ1-5 and V is TRBV28; TRBD1 matches 8 bases. V was clipped by 6 bases and J by 3 bases; unmatched bases: 10. This CDR3 is 16 amino acids long. Germline V lookup: CDR1 MDHEN, CDR2 SYDVKM. The chain's CDR3 is CASRPGTGSFNQPQHF. The CDR3, as DNA: TGTGCCAGCAGGCCAGGGACAGGATCCTTCAATCAGCCCCAGCATTTT.

The chain couples TRBV28 to TRBJ2-4, with unresolved D. CDR1 and CDR2 (germline): MDHEN, SYDVKM. V lost 5 bases and J 0 bases, leaving 14 bases between the germline ends. This CDR3 region has 16 residues. The CDR3 protein is CASSPAPLLAKNIQYF. The CDR3, as DNA: TGTGCCAGCAGTCCTGCGCCCCTCCTAGCCAAAAACATTCAGTACTTC. Full variable domain (outside the CDR3, taken from reference TRBV28 and TRBJ2-4): DVKVTQSSRYLVKRTGEKVFLECVQDMDHENMFWYRQDPGLGLRLIYFSYDVKMKEKGDIPEGYSVSREKKERFSLILESASTNQTSMYLCASSPAPLLAKNIQYFGAGTRLSVL.

V usage is TRBV28 and J usage is TRBJ1-2, with D unresolved. The CDR3 contains 12 residues. V was cut by 6 bases and J by 3 bases, with 8 bases left in between. The germline gives CDR1 MDHEN, CDR2 SYDVKM. The CDR3 reads CASSSTYYGYTF. Written as DNA, the CDR3 is TGTGCCAGCAGCTCTACTTACTATGGCTACACCTTC.

The CDR3 is CASSQDLAGAGELFF. CDR3 nucleotides: TGTGCCAGCAGCCAGGACCTAGCGGGAGCCGGGGAGCTGTTTTTT. The gene calls are TRBV7-2 and TRBJ2-2, with 10 nucleotides matching TRBD2. Trimming cost V 5 bases and J 6 bases; bases outside gene matches: 6. This CDR3 has 15 amino acids. Looked up from germline, CDR1 is SGHTA and CDR2 is FQGNSA.

This clone was detected once. V is TRBV9 and J is TRBJ1-2; 8 bases agree with TRBD1. The germline CDR1 and CDR2 sequences are SGDLS and YYNGEE. The CDR3 contains 13 residues. Unmatched junction bases numbered 3, after V lost 0 bases and J lost 8 bases. CDR3 region: CASSVAGTGGYTF. The CDR3, as DNA: TGTGCCAGCAGCGTAGCTGGGACAGGAGGCTACACCTTC. Full variable domain (rest looked up from reference TRBV9 and TRBJ1-2): DSGVTQTPKHLITATGQRVTLRCSPRSGDLSVYWYQQSLDQGLQFLIQYYNGEERAKGNILERFSAQQFPDLHSELNLSSLELGDSALYFCASSVAGTGGYTFGSGTRLTVV.

This chain joins TRBV27 and TRBJ2-1; TRBD2 agrees at 11 bases. The CDR3 is made up of 13 amino acids. Germline CDR1 MNHEY, CDR2 SMNVEV (reference sequence). The V and J ends lost 5 bases and 10 bases, in that order; junction bases with no gene match: 4. CDR3 in DNA: TGTGCCAGCAGTCCGGGACTAGCGGTAGAGCAGTTCTTC. Protein product: CASSPGLAVEQFF.

The gene calls are TRBV28 and TRBJ2-6; TRBD1 aligns across 12 bases. J gave up 4 bases and V 9 bases, and 10 bases lay outside the gene matches. Germline CDR1 MDHEN, CDR2 SYDVKM. This CDR3 region has 17 residues. The CDR3 here is CASEPGQGASGANVLTF. For the CDR3, the DNA is TGTGCCAGTGAACCGGGACAGGGGGCGAGCGGGGCCAACGTCCTGACTTTC.

This rearrangement joins TRBV6-6 to TRBJ1-2; D uncertain. Trimming left V 7 bases short and J 8 bases short, with 17 bases between. In germline, CDR1 is MNHNY, CDR2 SVGAGI (reference sequence). This CDR3 contains 13 residues. The CDR3 loop is CASIDGRSGGYTF. The DNA of the CDR3 is TGTGCCAGCATAGACGGCAGATCGGGGGGCTACACCTTC.

V is TRBV7-9 and J is TRBJ2-1, with 9 positions matching TRBD2. Germline V gene data show CDR1 as SEHNR and CDR2 as FQNEAQ (reference sequence). The CDR3 has 16 residues. V trimming: 5 bases; J trimming: 5 bases; junction bases outside the gene matches: 10. The CDR3 loop is CASSPRGLAGNNEQFF. CDR3 DNA sequence: TGTGCCAGCAGCCCTCGGGGTCTAGCGGGAAACAATGAGCAGTTCTTC.

The rearrangement uses TRBV6-1 and TRBJ2-4; D might be TRBD2 (6 bases). Germline CDR1 and CDR2: MNHNS and SASEGT. There are 15 residues in the CDR3. Trimming left V 4 bases short and J 1 base short, with 11 bases between. The CDR3 coding sequence is TGTGCCAGCAGTGGGGGGGAAATCGCCAAAAACATTCAGTACTTC. Residues: CASSGGEIAKNIQYF.

In this sample, this clone turned up once. CDR3 sequence reads: CASSLGPTFEAFF. For the CDR3, the DNA is TGCGCCAGCAGCTTGGGACCGACTTTTGAAGCTTTCTTT. The chain joins TRBV5-1 to TRBJ1-1; D unresolved. The CDR3 consists of 13 residues. V lost 0 bases, J lost 7 bases, and 10 bases lay in between. CDR1 is SGHRS, CDR2 YFSETQ, per germline.

The chain employs TRBV5-1 and TRBJ2-6; 9 bases map to TRBD1. The ends lost 5 bases at V and 3 bases at J; junction bases unmatched: 15. This CDR3 region has 19 residues. The germline CDR1 and CDR2 sequences are SGHRS and YFSETQ. In DNA, the CDR3 is TGCGCCAGCAGGGGAGGACTGACAGGGGGTAAAGATGGGGCCAACGTCCTGACTTTC. This codes for CASRGGLTGGKDGANVLTF.